Listed here are 30 T cell receptor beta chains from one sample, sequenced in a study of cytomegalovirus exposure and HLA in healthy donors. 60 Vbeta and 13 Jbeta primers were used in PCR. Assay used: immunoSEQ multiplex PCR; TCRdb lists only in-frame clones, some missing. The data show 65,000 to 85,000 clones, over 60% seen once. The material sequenced was PBMCs. These receptors were obtained from a male donor in good health and CMV-seropositive.

This clone was counted once. The V call is TRBV7-3, the J call TRBJ2-3, with 8 positions matching TRBD2. Germline assignment: CDR1 SGHTA and CDR2 FQGTGA. CDR3 length equals 14 residues. V gave up 4 bases and J gave up 4 bases; unmatched junction bases: 4. The CDR3 nucleotides read TGTGCCAGCAGCTCGAGCGGGAGCGCAGATACGCAGTATTTT. It yields the protein CASSSSGSADTQYF.

As regards this clone: An end of the junction differs from the germline gene, which may be a read error. V is TRBV29-1 and J is TRBJ2-3, with D uncertain. From germline, CDR1 is SQVTM and CDR2 ANQGSEA. The CDR3 loop spans 12 amino acids. CDR3 loop: CSVRRSADTQYF. CDR3 sequence (DNA): TGCAGCGTTCGTAGGAGCGCAGATACTCAGTATTTT.

This clone was seen more than once but under ten times. The chain joins TRBV7-9 to TRBJ2-7; TRBD2 agrees at 11 bases. V shed 0 bases and J 5 bases; nucleotides not matched to a gene: 3. Germline V lookup: CDR1 SEHNR, CDR2 FQNEAQ (reference sequence). The CDR3 is 15 residues long. The CDR3 spells CASSLALAGGDEQYF. The CDR3 coding sequence is TGTGCCAGCAGCTTAGCTCTAGCGGGAGGCGACGAGCAGTACTTC.

This clone showed up just once. The chain combines TRBV5-4 with TRBJ2-5; 10 nucleotides align to TRBD2. This CDR3 is built from 14 residues. V lost 0 bases and J lost 13; bases outside the gene matches: 9. Germline loops: CDR1 SGHNT, CDR2 YYREEE (reference sequence). The CDR3 DNA sequence: TGTGCCAGCAGCTTGGGACTAGCGGGTTCGAGCCGGTACTTC. It yields the protein CASSLGLAGSSRYF. The full variable domain, rest sourced from reference TRBV5-4 and TRBJ2-5, is ETGVTQSPTHLIKTRGQQVTLRCSSQSGHNTVSWYQQALGQGPQFIFQYYREEENGRGNFPPRFSGLQFPNYSSELNVNALELDDSALYLCASSLGLAGSSRYFGPGTRLLVL.

V gene TRBV6-4 combines with J gene TRBJ2-2; D is perhaps TRBD1 (5 bases). Germline loops: CDR1 MRHNA, CDR2 SNTAGT. Trimming removed 2 bases at V and 7 bases at J, with 11 bases between. The CDR3 length is 14 residues. CDR3 in amino acids: CASSDGRGSGELFF. CDR3 DNA: TGTGCCAGCAGTGACGGTAGGGGCAGCGGGGAGCTGTTTTTT.

This clone was counted once. The chain uses TRBV19 and TRBJ1-5; perhaps TRBD1 as D (5 bases). The V and J ends lost 5 bases and 5 bases respectively, with 13 bases between them. The CDR3 consists of 14 residues. The V gene's germline CDR1 is LNHDA and CDR2 SQIVND (reference sequence). Here the CDR3 reads CASSPFRDYQPQHF. CDR3 sequence (DNA): TGTGCCAGTAGTCCTTTCAGGGACTATCAGCCCCAGCATTTT.

The chain recombines TRBV29-1 with TRBJ2-2; D may be TRBD2 (5 bases). This CDR3 contains 12 residues. Germline V gives CDR1 SQVTM, CDR2 ANQGSEA. Trimming removed 5 bases from V and 5 bases from J, with 9 bases in between. CDR3 nucleotide sequence: TGCAGCGTTCGACTACGAACCGGGGAGCTGTTTTTT. As protein: CSVRLRTGELFF.

The CDR3 DNA follows: TGTGCCAGCAGTTTAGCCGGGACAGGAGATACAAATACGCAGTATTTT. Residues: CASSLAGTGDTNTQYF. The V and J genes are TRBV28 and TRBJ2-3, with 8 bases matching TRBD1. Germline assignment: CDR1 MDHEN and CDR2 SYDVKM. The CDR3 totals 16 residues. Unmatched junction bases numbered 11, after V lost 2 bases and J lost 7 bases.

This clone occurred once. The chain links TRBV11-2 to TRBJ2-5; weak D call: TRBD2 (7 bases). CDR3 length: 15 amino acids. Trimming took 1 base from V and 4 from J, leaving 13 bases between them. Germline V gene sequence: CDR1 SGHAT, CDR2 FQNNGV. DNA of the CDR3: TGTGCCAGCAGCTTAGGGGTAGGGGGGGGAGAGACCCAGTACTTC. Amino acids: CASSLGVGGGETQYF. Looking up the rest from reference TRBV11-2 and TRBJ2-5 gives the full variable domain: EAGVAQSPRYKIIEKRQSVAFWCNPISGHATLYWYQQILGQGPKLLIQFQNNGVVDDSQLPKDRFSAERLKGVDSTLKIQPAKLEDSAVYLCASSLGVGGGETQYFGPGTRLLVL.

This sequence joins TRBV9 and TRBJ2-7; perhaps TRBD2 as D (6 bases). This CDR3 region has 14 residues. Germline-derived CDR1 and CDR2 are SGDLS and YYNGEE. V lost 0 bases and J 5 bases, leaving 12 bases between the germline ends. The CDR3 protein is CASSVVGGTDEQYF. The CDR3 DNA reads TGTGCCAGCAGCGTAGTTGGGGGGACCGACGAGCAGTACTTC.

There are a few counts of this clone. V and J are TRBV14 and TRBJ2-1, with TRBD2 matching 7 bases. This CDR3 spans 16 amino acids. V dropped 0 bases and J dropped 4; count of bases not matched to a gene: 6. CDR1 is SGHDN and CDR2 is FVKESK in the germline V gene. CDR3 protein: CASSQESGGIYNEQFF. For the CDR3, the DNA is TGTGCCAGCAGCCAAGAGTCGGGGGGAATATACAATGAGCAGTTCTTC.

The chain is built from TRBV5-6 and TRBJ2-7, with a tentative D call TRBD1 (5 bases). The CDR3 has 12 amino acids. V lost 3 bases to trimming and J lost 3 bases, with 7 bases between them. Looked up from germline, CDR1 is SGHDT and CDR2 is YYEEEE. CDR3 protein: CASSSDSYEQYF. The CDR3 DNA is TGTGCCAGCAGCTCCGACAGCTACGAGCAGTACTTC.

V gene TRBV7-2 combines with J gene TRBJ2-7, with TRBD2 matching 11 bases. The trim removed 5 bases at V and 2 bases at J, leaving 5 bases unmatched. The CDR3 is 15 residues long. Germline V gives CDR1 SGHTA, CDR2 FQGNSA. The CDR3 DNA sequence: TGTGCCAGCAGCGCCCTAGCGGGGGGTGCCTACGAGCAGTACTTC. Translation gives CASSALAGGAYEQYF.

This rearrangement joins TRBV28 to TRBJ2-7, with 10 bases aligning to TRBD2. CDR1 is MDHEN and CDR2 is SYDVKM in the germline V gene. Unmatched junction bases numbered 4, after V lost 7 bases and J lost 1 base. The CDR3 has 14 residues. The CDR3 reads CASMASGSSYEQYF. CDR3 sequence (DNA): TGTGCCAGCATGGCTAGCGGGAGTTCCTACGAGCAGTACTTC.

This clone was observed a single time. V is TRBV27 and J is TRBJ2-1, with a possible D match to TRBD1 (5 bases). Trimming shortened V by 5 bases and J by 7 bases, and 9 bases separated the two germline ends. Germline V gene sequence: CDR1 MNHEY, CDR2 SMNVEV (reference sequence). The CDR3 totals 12 residues. In DNA form, the CDR3 reads TGTGCCAGCAGTAACAGGTTTAATGAGCAGTTCTTC. Translation gives CASSNRFNEQFF.

In this sample, this clone turned up a few times. The chain couples TRBV7-3 to TRBJ2-3; 10 bases align to TRBD1. The CDR3 spans 16 residues. V shed 2 bases, J shed 2 bases, and the junction held 4 bases outside the gene matches. Germline V CDR1 and CDR2: SGHTA, FQGTGA. The CDR3: CASSLLGQGFTDTQYF. Here the CDR3 DNA reads TGTGCCAGCAGCTTACTGGGACAGGGGTTCACAGATACGCAGTATTTT.

The chain is built from TRBV5-1 and TRBJ2-4, with 12 positions matching TRBD1. Losses at the gene ends were 5 bases for V and 9 bases for J; bases not matched to a gene: 6. Germline loops: CDR1 SGHRS, CDR2 YFSETQ. CDR3 length: 14 amino acids. CDR3 loop: CASSAGQGAGIQYF. The DNA of the CDR3 is TGCGCCAGCAGTGCGGGACAGGGGGCCGGCATTCAGTACTTC.

DNA of the CDR3: TGTGCCTGGGCACGGGGGGCGGCAGATACGCAGTATTTT. It is translated as CAWARGAADTQYF. J is TRBJ2-3 and V is TRBV30; D possibly corresponds to TRBD2 (7 bases). From germline, CDR1 is GTSNPN and CDR2 SVGIG (reference sequence). Trimming shortened V by 5 bases and J by 4 bases, and 13 bases separated the two germline ends. The CDR3 extends over 13 amino acids.

This chain joins TRBV5-1 and TRBJ1-2; no firm D call. Germline CDR1 SGHRS, CDR2 YFSETQ. Trimming removed 4 bases at V and 8 bases at J, with 15 bases between. The CDR3 runs 13 residues. The CDR3 nucleotides read TGCGCCAGCAGCACCGGTAGAGGTGGGGGCTACACCTTC. It is translated as CASSTGRGGGYTF.

This chain's CDR3 is CASSLSGTPYPGELFF. CDR3 DNA sequence: TGTGCCAGCAGCTTATCCGGGACACCGTATCCCGGGGAGCTGTTTTTT. The J gene is TRBJ2-2, the V gene TRBV5-5; D might be TRBD1 (6 bases). CDR1 and CDR2 (germline): SGHKS, YYEKEE (reference sequence). The V and J ends lost 2 bases and 6 bases respectively, with 17 bases between them. This CDR3 has 16 residues.

This sequence joins TRBV7-6 and TRBJ1-4; 9 positions agree with TRBD1. This CDR3 has 15 amino acids. Germline assignment: CDR1 SGHVS and CDR2 FNYEAQ. V gave up 0 bases and J gave up 4 bases; unmatched junction bases: 0. CDR3 sequence: CASSLAGQGNEKLFF. The CDR3 region has the DNA TGTGCCAGCAGCTTAGCGGGACAGGGTAATGAAAAACTGTTTTTT.

The gene calls are TRBV25-1 and TRBJ2-7; TRBD1 matches 9 bases. The CDR3 length is 18 residues. The junction had 21 bases not matched to a gene; V was cut back by 10 bases and J by 2 bases. Germline CDR1 reads MGHDK; CDR2 reads SYGVNS. CDR3 in DNA: TGTGCCAACTTCGTCCGGGACAGGGAATTTTGTGTTACCTACGAGCAGTACTTC. It yields the protein CANFVRDREFCVTYEQYF.

The chain uses TRBV5-8 and TRBJ2-4; a possible D gene is TRBD2 (6 bases). V shed 4 bases and J shed 11 bases, with 13 bases lying between them. There are 12 residues in the CDR3. Per germline, CDR1 SGHTS and CDR2 YDEGEE. CDR3 in DNA: TGTGCCAGCAGCGCGGAGGGGCCAGTTCAGTACTTC. It encodes CASSAEGPVQYF.

The chain employs TRBV10-1 and TRBJ2-7; the D gene is possibly TRBD2 (6 bases). Germline loops: CDR1 WNHNN, CDR2 SYGVQD (reference sequence). The germline V and J ends were trimmed by 5 bases and 6 bases, with 17 bases remaining between them. The CDR3 runs 14 residues. The CDR3 coding sequence is TGCGCCAGCAGTCACTCCGGGAGACCGGTCGAGCAGTACTTC. Translated: CASSHSGRPVEQYF.

The chain employs TRBV14 and TRBJ1-6; 8 nucleotides match TRBD1. Per the germline V gene, CDR1 is SGHDN and CDR2 is FVKESK. This CDR3 spans 15 amino acids. Trimming removed 5 bases from V and 7 bases from J; junction bases left unmatched: 7. The CDR3 nucleotides are TGTGCCAGCAGCTCCCGACAGGGGCGGAATTCACCCCTCCACTTT. Amino acid sequence: CASSSRQGRNSPLHF. The full variable domain, its missing parts supplied by reference TRBV14 and TRBJ1-6, is EAGVTQFPSHSVIEKGQTVTLRCDPISGHDNLYWYRRVMGKEIKFLLHFVKESKQDESGMPNNRFLAERTGGTYSTLKVQPAELEDSGVYFCASSSRQGRNSPLHFGNGTRLTVT.

The V gene is TRBV30, the J gene TRBJ1-1; 7 nucleotides line up with TRBD1. V lost 2 bases, J lost 1 base, and 13 bases stayed unmatched. CDR1 and CDR2 (germline): GTSNPN, SVGIG (reference sequence). The CDR3 is made up of 17 amino acids. CDR3 sequence reads: CAWSTYRRQGWNTEAFF. CDR3 DNA sequence: TGTGCCTGGAGTACTTATAGGCGACAGGGCTGGAACACTGAAGCTTTCTTT.

The rearrangement links TRBV28 to TRBJ1-5; the D is unclear. The CDR3 extends over 12 amino acids. The germline V gene has CDR1 MDHEN and CDR2 SYDVKM. The V gene lost 7 bases and the J gene lost 9 bases, with 13 bases spanning the gap. The CDR3 here is CASTPSRRPQHF. The DNA of the CDR3 is TGTGCCAGCACTCCTTCCCGGAGGCCCCAGCATTTT.

The V and J genes are TRBV4-1 and TRBJ2-1; D possibly corresponds to TRBD1 (6 bases). Germline V gives CDR1 MGHRA, CDR2 YSYEKL. Deletions cut 6 bases from V and 4 bases from J, with 16 bases between. The CDR3 is 15 amino acids. The DNA of the CDR3 is TGCGCCAGCAGGGAGCGGACAGAAATATACAATGAGCAGTTCTTC. It encodes CASRERTEIYNEQFF.

In this sample, this clone turned up a few times. The genes are TRBV15 and TRBJ2-5; 9 positions match TRBD1. This CDR3 has 14 amino acids. Trimming at V came to 3 bases and at J to 2 bases, leaving 1 base not matched to a gene. In germline, CDR1 is LNHNV, CDR2 YYDKDF (reference sequence). Here the CDR3 reads CATSRGQGQETQYF. The CDR3 nucleotides read TGTGCCACCAGCAGGGGACAGGGTCAAGAGACCCAGTACTTC.

The chain combines TRBV28 with TRBJ2-6; D perhaps matches TRBD1 (5 bases). The CDR3 has 15 amino acids. V dropped 2 bases and J dropped 1 base, with 6 bases sitting between them. From germline, CDR1 is MDHEN and CDR2 SYDVKM. The CDR3 is CASSLQGSGANVLTF. For the CDR3, the DNA is TGTGCCAGCAGTTTACAGGGTTCTGGGGCCAACGTCCTGACTTTC.